What follows describes a single T cell receptor (beta chain). Its target is unknown. This entry belongs to a study of T cell repertoires in cytomegalovirus infection. Study-level background: Public TCR beta signatures marked donors with CMV infection and the matching HLA. The study's findings and limits: Cumulative frequency (of public TCR beta family members) identified carriers of CMV plus the relevant HLA. HLA-C-restricted CMV-specific TCR beta clonotypes were dominant in the ex vivo response.

The CDR3 sequence is 18 residues long. The germline gives CDR1 MNHNS, CDR2 SASEGT. Trimming pared 0 bases from V and 7 bases from J, leaving 22 bases between. TCRdb reprocessed the reads via MiXCR and lists one record per CDR3 protein. Of about 98,000 distinct CDR3 sequences detected, approximately 16% appear once; the ten largest clones hold about 7.3%. The chain employs TRBV6-1 and TRBJ2-1, with a tentative D call TRBD1 (5 bases). This TCR came from a human donor in good health (CMV status not recorded). Some clones in this sample may be carry-over from other donors' samples. Sequences were obtained from PBMCs. The CDR3 here is CASSEAPFQGFDGNEQFF. CDR3 DNA: TGTGCCAGCAGTGAAGCGCCCTTCCAGGGATTTGATGGGAATGAGCAGTTCTTC.